This T cell receptor (beta chain) emerged from a study of T cell responses to AZD1222 COVID-19 vaccine. On this clone: The antigen is not known. Germline is not matched at one junction end, which may reflect a read error.

In germline, CDR1 is MNHNS, CDR2 SASEGT. The CDR3 spans 12 residues. Method: immunoSEQ multiplex PCR; TCRdb's copy keeps in-frame clones and lacks some. The sample consists of about 180,000 clones, roughly 87% of them appearing once. Study-level findings and limits: Regions 160-218 and 743-854 held dominance among vaccine-associated CD4 TCRs, which spanned spike. In a largely white British group with more females than males, clonal diversity was possibly underestimated. Nearly half of the spike-specific TCRs reportedly recognize variant regions that carry no mutations. Elevations in Spike-specific TCR breadth and depth followed administration of two AZD1222 doses.

The sample consisted of peripheral blood, taken on day 0 of AZD1222 vaccination. This chain links TRBV6-1 with TRBJ2-3; 8 positions match TRBD2. This receptor was identified in an adult in good health. The CDR3 bases are TGTGCCAGCAGAGAAGGACTAGCCACGCAGTATTTT. Residues: CASREGLATQYF.